The present T cell receptor beta chain was sequenced within a study of T-cell reconstitution after alpha-beta-depleted transplantation in children. Broader study findings: Diversity of TCRbeta at day 60 was high in some patients, arising from surviving recipient T cells and thymic progenitors.

TCRbeta library preparation incorporated unique molecular identifiers. TCRdb called the PCR reads again in MiXCR, with one record for every CDR3 protein. This sample has 600,000 to 700,000 distinct CDR3 sequences; about an eighth occur once, and the top ten carry around 0.8%. At least ten counts were recorded for this clonotype. Its specificity is not known. Germline CDR1 SGHRS, CDR2 YFSETQ. V was shortened by 5 bases and J by 10 bases, with 16 bases between the two germline ends. This CDR3 spans 13 amino acids. The chain is built from TRBV5-1 and TRBJ2-1; the D call may be TRBD1 or TRBD2 (5 bases each). The material was PBMCs, obtained before TCRalphabeta/CD19-depleted stem cell transplant. The sequence derives from a girl under 10 years old with congenital amegakaryocytic thrombocytopenia, due to receive a stem cell transplant. As DNA, the CDR3 is TGCGCCAGCAGAACCCCTAATCGGGACGAGCAGTTCTTC. Translation gives CASRTPNRDEQFF.